Shown below are 3 T cell receptor beta chains from a single sample sequenced in a study of control samples from healthy donors and cancer patients. Clones were sequenced by immunoSEQ multiplex PCR, and TCRdb holds only the in-frame ones, with some missing. The sample comprises about 170,000 clones, 85% to 90% of which are singletons, and 12% rests with the top ten. The specimen was blood. The receptors come from a man aged 25 to 40 in good health.

The chain couples TRBV11-2 to TRBJ1-1; 8 bases agree with TRBD1. V lost 0 bases and J lost 8; bases outside the gene matches: 2. The germline V gene has CDR1 SGHAT and CDR2 FQNNGV. There are 13 residues in the CDR3. The DNA for the CDR3 is TGTGCCAGCAGCTTAGACGGACAGGGCGAAGCTTTCTTT. Translating it yields CASSLDGQGEAFF. Complete variable domain (other parts from reference TRBV11-2 and TRBJ1-1): EAGVAQSPRYKIIEKRQSVAFWCNPISGHATLYWYQQILGQGPKLLIQFQNNGVVDDSQLPKDRFSAERLKGVDSTLKIQPAKLEDSAVYLCASSLDGQGEAFFGQGTRLTVV.

This rearrangement joins TRBV10-3 to TRBJ2-2; 8 bases match TRBD2. Trimming at V came to 8 bases and at J to 4 bases, leaving 6 bases not matched to a gene. This CDR3 spans 14 amino acids. CDR1 and CDR2 from the germline V gene are ENHRY and SYGVKD. CDR3 sequence reads: CAIGTTSGTGELFF. The CDR3 bases are TGTGCCATCGGGACAACTAGCGGCACCGGGGAGCTGTTTTTT.

CDR3 coding DNA: TGTGCCAGCAGTTTGTTGGGGTCCACTGAAGCTTTCTTT. Protein sequence: CASSLLGSTEAFF. The chain joins TRBV27 to TRBJ1-1; D uncertain. The CDR3 sequence is 13 residues long. The V gene's germline CDR1 is MNHEY and CDR2 SMNVEV (reference sequence). V gave up 3 bases and J gave up 4 bases, with 9 bases separating them.